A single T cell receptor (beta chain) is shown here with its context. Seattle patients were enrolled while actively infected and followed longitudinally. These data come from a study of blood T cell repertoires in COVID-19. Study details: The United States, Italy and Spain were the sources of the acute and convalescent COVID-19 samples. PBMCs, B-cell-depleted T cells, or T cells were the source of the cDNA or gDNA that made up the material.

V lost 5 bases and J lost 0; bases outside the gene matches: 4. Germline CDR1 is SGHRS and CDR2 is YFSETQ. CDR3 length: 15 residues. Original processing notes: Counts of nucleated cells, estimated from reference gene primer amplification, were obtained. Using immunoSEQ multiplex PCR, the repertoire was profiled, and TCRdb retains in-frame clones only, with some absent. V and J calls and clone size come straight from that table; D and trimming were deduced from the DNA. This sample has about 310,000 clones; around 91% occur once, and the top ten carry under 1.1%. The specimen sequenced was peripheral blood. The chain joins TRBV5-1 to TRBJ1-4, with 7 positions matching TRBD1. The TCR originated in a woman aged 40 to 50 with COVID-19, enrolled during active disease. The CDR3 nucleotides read TGCGCCAGCAGACAGGGGCGTGCAACTAATGAAAAACTGTTTTTT. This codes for CASRQGRATNEKLFF.